This T cell receptor (beta chain) comes out of a study of cytomegalovirus exposure and HLA in healthy donors. Per germline, CDR1 SGHRS and CDR2 YFSETQ. This CDR3 has 15 residues. Trimming removed 4 bases at V and 3 bases at J, with 13 bases between. TCRdb's table, derived via immunoSEQ multiplex PCR, lists solely in-frame clones and lacks some. The sample yields approximately 180,000 clones, about 82% seen once. The chain couples TRBV5-1 to TRBJ2-2, with D maybe TRBD2 (6 bases). The receptor was derived from a woman aged 18-29 years in good health and CMV-seronegative. Input material: PBMCs. This chain's CDR3 is CASSAGLQYTGELFF. CDR3 in DNA: TGCGCCAGCAGCGCGGGACTCCAGTACACCGGGGAGCTGTTTTTT.